Listed below are T cell receptor beta chains from one sample, sequenced in a study of T cell responses to AZD1222 COVID-19 vaccine. The repertoire was sequenced with immunoSEQ multiplex PCR; TCRdb's copy has only in-frame clones and lacks some. The sample yields about 130,000 clones, roughly 87% seen once. The material sequenced was peripheral blood, taken 28 days after the second AZD1222 dose. These receptor sequences come from an adult who received the AZD1222 COVID-19 vaccine. The CDR3 runs from the conserved cysteine through the conserved F or W. Fields, in order: V gene, clone size, D gene, J gene, CDR3 protein, CDR3 DNA. A D gene is named only where the DNA matches it firmly. Where a row states a size, it is once, few, many or the class of an expanded clone; other rows omit it.

TRBV5-5	once	TRBD1	TRBJ1-1	CASSSTQGGNTEAFF	TGTGCCAGCAGCTCCACACAGGGGGGGAACACTGAAGCTTTCTTT
TRBV30	-	-	TRBJ2-7	CAWSAAGPSLEQYF	TGTGCCTGGAGTGCGGCGGGGCCCTCTCTTGAGCAGTACTTC
TRBV14	-	-	TRBJ1-2	CASSQNRDILYGYTF	TGTGCCAGCAGCCAGAACCGGGACATCCTCTATGGCTACACCTTC
TRBV3-1/TRBV3-2	-	-	TRBJ1-2	CASSQEMGRTNYGYTF	TGTGCCAGCAGCCAAGAAATGGGACGGACTAACTATGGCTACACCTTC
TRBV10-2	-	-	TRBJ2-7	CASRSYPQGYEQYF	TGCGCCAGCAGAAGTTATCCACAGGGTTACGAGCAGTACTTC
TRBV6-2/TRBV6-3	-	-	TRBJ2-2	CASSYGDWRSGGELFF	TGTGCCAGCAGTTACGGGGACTGGAGGAGTGGCGGGGAGCTGTTTTTT
TRBV15	-	-	TRBJ1-5	CATSRATLGQPQHF	TGTGCCACCAGCAGAGCCACACTGGGTCAGCCCCAGCATTTT
TRBV19	few	TRBD2	TRBJ2-1	CASSDSSAGGYNEQFF	TGTGCCAGTAGTGACTCCTCGGCGGGAGGTTACAATGAGCAGTTCTTC
TRBV28	-	-	TRBJ1-2	CAIAPGSNYGYTF	TGTGCCATTGCCCCGGGCTCTAACTATGGCTACACCTTC
TRBV7-9	-	TRBD1	TRBJ1-6	CASSATGRGNSPLHF	TGTGCCAGCAGCGCGACAGGGAGGGGTAATTCACCCCTCCACTTT
TRBV11-3	-	-	TRBJ1-6	CASSLGAGSPLHF	TGTGCCAGCAGCTTAGGGGCGGGTTCACCCCTCCACTTT
TRBV5-1	-	TRBD1	TRBJ2-7	CASSLETGGSYEQYF	TGCGCCAGCAGCTTGGAGACAGGGGGCTCCTACGAGCAGTACTTC
TRBV19	-	TRBD1	TRBJ2-7	CASSVLPGQGTTYEQYF	TGTGCCAGTAGTGTATTACCGGGACAGGGGACTACCTACGAGCAGTACTTC
TRBV3-1/TRBV3-2	-	TRBD1	TRBJ2-7	CASSDRDRFLAEQYF	TGTGCCAGCAGCGACCGGGACAGGTTCCTCGCCGAGCAGTACTTC
TRBV5-1	-	-	TRBJ2-1	CASNNLGGSYNEQFF	TGCGCCAGCAACAACCTGGGCGGGTCCTACAATGAGCAGTTCTTC
TRBV6-5	-	TRBD1	TRBJ2-7	CASSYSGTGPYEQYF	TGTGCCAGCAGTTACTCGGGGACAGGGCCCTACGAGCAGTACTTC
TRBV27	-	-	TRBJ2-7	CASSPNPELDEQYF	TGTGCCAGCAGTCCAAACCCAGAGCTGGACGAGCAGTACTTC
TRBV7-6	-	TRBD1	TRBJ2-1	CASSFLQGASSYNEQFF	TGTGCCAGCAGCTTCCTACAGGGGGCCAGCTCCTACAATGAGCAGTTCTTC
TRBV11-2	-	-	TRBJ2-1	CASSRVGQSYNEQFF	TGTGCCAGCAGCCGGGTCGGACAGAGTTACAATGAGCAGTTCTTC
TRBV7-2	-	TRBD2	TRBJ2-1	CASSIAFGLAGGNEQFF	TGTGCCAGCAGTATAGCGTTCGGGCTAGCGGGAGGCAATGAGCAGTTCTTC
TRBV4-2	-	TRBD2	TRBJ2-3	CASSQDSSPGTIRLDTQYF	TGTGCCAGCAGCCAAGATAGCTCTCCAGGGACTATACGGTTAGATACGCAGTATTTT
TRBV18	-	-	TRBJ1-3	CASSPGLYDTIYF	TGTGCCAGCTCACCCGGTCTTTATGACACCATATATTTT
TRBV6-5	-	-	TRBJ1-6	CASGTPSSYNSPLHF	TGTGCCAGCGGGACACCGAGCTCCTATAATTCACCCCTCCACTTT
TRBV3-1/TRBV3-2	-	-	TRBJ1-2	CASSQGGPQRNYGYTF	TGTGCCAGCAGCCAGGGAGGGCCACAACGAAACTATGGCTACACCTTC
TRBV18	-	TRBD1	TRBJ2-7	CASSPGTGGLTYEQYF	TGTGCCAGCTCACCCGGGACAGGGGGACTCACCTACGAGCAGTACTTC
TRBV5-5	few	-	TRBJ1-4	CASTPQWEANEKLFF	TGTGCCAGCACCCCTCAGTGGGAAGCTAATGAAAAACTGTTTTTT
TRBV6-5	-	-	TRBJ2-5	CASSPDYRETQYF	TGTGCCAGCAGTCCGGATTATAGAGAGACCCAGTACTTC
TRBV5-4	-	TRBD2	TRBJ2-4	CASSDGLAGIAKNIQYF	TGTGCCAGCAGCGATGGACTAGCGGGGATAGCCAAAAACATTCAGTACTTC
TRBV11-2	-	-	TRBJ1-1	CASSLAHMNTEAFF	TGTGCCAGCAGCTTAGCTCACATGAACACTGAAGCTTTCTTT
TRBV19	-	TRBD1	TRBJ1-4	CASNFRGRREKLFF	TGTGCCAGTAACTTCAGGGGGCGCCGGGAAAAACTGTTTTTT
TRBV27	-	-	TRBJ2-7	CASSWGGPSYEQYF	TGTGCCAGCAGTTGGGGCGGTCCGTCCTACGAGCAGTACTTC
TRBV7-9	-	TRBD2	TRBJ2-1	CASSLGDYAGGPHEQFF	TGTGCCAGCAGCTTAGGGGACTATGCGGGAGGGCCCCATGAGCAGTTCTTC
TRBV11-1	-	-	TRBJ1-1	CASSLAPRVTEAFF	TGTGCCAGCAGCTTAGCCCCCCGGGTCACTGAAGCTTTCTTT
TRBV7-9	-	TRBD1	TRBJ1-5	CASSLRLTGGEGPQHF	TGTGCCAGCAGCTTAAGGCTTACAGGGGGCGAGGGGCCCCAGCATTTT
TRBV10-3	-	TRBD2	TRBJ2-7	CAISEGLAGGSYEQYF	TGTGCCATCAGTGAGGGACTAGCGGGAGGAAGCTACGAGCAGTACTTC
TRBV19	-	TRBD1	TRBJ1-2	CASSTDRGHYGYTF	TGTGCCAGTAGTACGGACAGGGGGCATTATGGCTACACCTTC
TRBV18	-	-	TRBJ2-1	CASSPGLGFRDEQFF	TGTGCCAGCTCACCGGGTTTAGGGTTTAGGGATGAGCAGTTCTTC
TRBV11-2	-	TRBD2	TRBJ2-1	CASSGSGTRSYNEQFF	TGTGCCAGCAGCGGTAGCGGGACCAGGTCCTACAATGAGCAGTTCTTC
TRBV19	-	-	TRBJ2-5	CASSQGETQYF	TGTGCCAGTAGTCAGGGAGAGACCCAGTACTTC
TRBV10-3	-	TRBD2	TRBJ2-5	CATIAGVGQETQYF	TGTGCCACGATAGCGGGAGTGGGGCAAGAGACCCAGTACTTC
TRBV7-2	-	-	TRBJ2-7	CASSLGQGGFEQYF	TGTGCCAGCAGCCTCGGACAGGGAGGGTTCGAGCAGTACTTC
TRBV18	-	-	TRBJ2-6	CASSPGEVGANVLTF	TGTGCCAGCTCACCCGGTGAAGTTGGGGCCAACGTCCTGACTTTC
TRBV6-5	-	-	TRBJ1-6	CASSRVSLWDSPLHF	TGTGCCAGCAGTCGCGTCTCTCTGTGGGATTCACCCCTCCACTTT
TRBV25-1	-	-	TRBJ2-1	CASRSNEQFF	TGTGCCAGCAGGAGCAATGAGCAGTTCTTC
TRBV3-1/TRBV3-2	-	TRBD2	TRBJ2-7	CASSQDGLAVSYEQYF	TGTGCCAGCAGCCAAGACGGACTAGCGGTTTCCTACGAGCAGTACTTC
TRBV6-5	-	-	TRBJ2-5	CASSYPPSKTQYF	TGTGCCAGCAGTTACCCCCCTTCGAAGACCCAGTACTTC
TRBV3-1/TRBV3-2	-	TRBD1	TRBJ2-2	CASSRTGEAGELFF	TGTGCCAGCAGCCGGACAGGCGAGGCCGGGGAGCTGTTTTTT
TRBV20-1	-	TRBD2	TRBJ2-7	CSASGGTSGSRYEQYF	TGCAGTGCTAGTGGGGGGACTAGCGGGAGTAGATACGAGCAGTACTTC
TRBV25-1	few	-	TRBJ2-3	CASRAAGDTQYF	TGTGCCAGCAGAGCCGCGGGAGATACGCAGTATTTT
TRBV18	-	-	TRBJ1-1	CASSPQGQPLEAFF	TGTGCCAGCTCACCACAGGGGCAGCCCCTCGAAGCTTTCTTT